This is a list of T cell receptor beta chains from one sample in a study of a mutant IDH1 vaccine in newly diagnosed glioma. Their cognate antigens are unknown. Method: immunoSEQ multiplex PCR; TCRdb's copy keeps in-frame clones and lacks some. Here the sample spans roughly 40,000 clones, around 93% being singletons. The input for sequencing was PBMCs, taken from a glioma patient whose treatment included an IDH1 peptide vaccine. The receptors stem from a man between 45 and 60 years old with glioma. CDR3s include the opening cysteine and the closing phenylalanine or tryptophan. A D gene is named only where the DNA matches it firmly. Clone size is given for some rows only: seen once, a few or many times, or a class if the clone is expanded.

d_gene	v_gene	j_gene	abundance	CDR3aa	CDR3nt
TRBD1	TRBV9	TRBJ1-1	-	CASSPTTGGTEAFF	TGTGCCAGCAGCCCCACCACAGGGGGCACTGAAGCTTTCTTT
-	TRBV5-1	TRBJ1-1	-	CASSSSRVPGTEAFF	TGCGCCAGCAGCTCTTCCAGGGTACCAGGGACTGAAGCTTTCTTT
-	TRBV7-2	TRBJ1-2	-	CASSPGLAGDYGYTF	TGTGCCAGCAGCCCCGGTCTGGCAGGGGACTATGGCTACACCTTC
-	TRBV7-9	TRBJ1-1	-	CASSRIGQNTEAFF	TGTGCCAGCAGCCGGATCGGGCAGAACACTGAAGCTTTCTTT
-	TRBV2	TRBJ1-5	-	CASSEYRAESNQPQHF	TGTGCCAGCAGTGAATACAGGGCGGAGAGCAATCAGCCCCAGCATTTT
-	TRBV4-1	TRBJ2-7	few	CASSRTDSSLGEQYF	TGCGCCAGCAGCCGGACGGACAGTAGTTTGGGCGAGCAGTACTTC
TRBD1	TRBV9	TRBJ1-3	-	CASSASIRDRERGNTIYF	TGTGCCAGCAGCGCCTCGATCCGGGACAGGGAACGCGGAAACACCATATATTTT
-	TRBV19	TRBJ2-7	-	CASSIDLRDSYEQYF	TGTGCCAGTAGTATAGATCTGCGGGACTCCTACGAGCAGTACTTC
-	TRBV21-1	TRBJ2-2	-	CASKGDWCSNTGELFF	TGTGCCAGCAAGGGAGACTGGTGCTCCAACACCGGGGAGCTGTTTTTT
-	TRBV6-5	TRBJ1-2	-	CASNAGGGGYGYTF	TGTGCCAGCAACGCAGGTGGGGGTGGCTATGGCTACACCTTC
-	TRBV11-2	TRBJ2-7	-	CASSLGDFGRAFSYEQYF	TGTGCCAGCAGCTTGGGGGATTTTGGCAGGGCCTTTTCCTACGAGCAGTACTTC
-	TRBV6-5	TRBJ2-2	-	CASSYSNTGELFF	TGTGCCAGCAGTTACTCGAATACCGGGGAGCTGTTTTTT